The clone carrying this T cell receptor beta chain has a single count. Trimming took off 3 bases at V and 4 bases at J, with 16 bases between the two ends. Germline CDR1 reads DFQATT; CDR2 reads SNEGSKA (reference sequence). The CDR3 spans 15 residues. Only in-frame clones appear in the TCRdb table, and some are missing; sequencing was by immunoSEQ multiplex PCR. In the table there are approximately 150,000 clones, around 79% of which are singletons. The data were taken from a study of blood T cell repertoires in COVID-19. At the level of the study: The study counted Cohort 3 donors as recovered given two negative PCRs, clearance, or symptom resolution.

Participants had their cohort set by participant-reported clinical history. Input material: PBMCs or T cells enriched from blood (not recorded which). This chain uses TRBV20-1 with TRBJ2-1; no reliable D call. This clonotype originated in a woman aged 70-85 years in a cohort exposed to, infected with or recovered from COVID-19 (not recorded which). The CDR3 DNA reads TGCAGTGCTAGTTTGGGCCTAAGGTCGTACAATGAGCAGTTCTTC. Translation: CSASLGLRSYNEQFF.